This TCR beta chain was found in a study of blood T cell repertoires in COVID-19. Study summary: From the United States, Italy and Spain came samples of acute and convalescent COVID-19.

The CDR3 runs to 15 residues. V lost 4 bases, J lost 4 bases, and 7 bases stayed unmatched. From germline, CDR1 is SGDLS and CDR2 YYNGEE. Original processing notes: Estimates of nucleated cell counts were drawn from the amplification of reference gene primers. Sequencing used immunoSEQ multiplex PCR; TCRdb keeps in-frame clones, though not all of them. The DNA gave D and trimming, while V, J and clone size come from that table. The sample shows about 90,000 clones, 70% to 90% of them seen only once. The Seattle patients joined while their infection was active and were tracked longitudinally afterward.

This chain joins TRBV9 and TRBJ2-2, with TRBD1 matching over 7 bases. This receptor was taken from a man between 50 and 59 years old with COVID-19, enrolled during active disease. Sequenced material: peripheral blood. As DNA, the CDR3 is TGTGCCAGCAGCTCAAGACAGGGTGCCACCGGGGAGCTGTTTTTT. It yields the protein CASSSRQGATGELFF.